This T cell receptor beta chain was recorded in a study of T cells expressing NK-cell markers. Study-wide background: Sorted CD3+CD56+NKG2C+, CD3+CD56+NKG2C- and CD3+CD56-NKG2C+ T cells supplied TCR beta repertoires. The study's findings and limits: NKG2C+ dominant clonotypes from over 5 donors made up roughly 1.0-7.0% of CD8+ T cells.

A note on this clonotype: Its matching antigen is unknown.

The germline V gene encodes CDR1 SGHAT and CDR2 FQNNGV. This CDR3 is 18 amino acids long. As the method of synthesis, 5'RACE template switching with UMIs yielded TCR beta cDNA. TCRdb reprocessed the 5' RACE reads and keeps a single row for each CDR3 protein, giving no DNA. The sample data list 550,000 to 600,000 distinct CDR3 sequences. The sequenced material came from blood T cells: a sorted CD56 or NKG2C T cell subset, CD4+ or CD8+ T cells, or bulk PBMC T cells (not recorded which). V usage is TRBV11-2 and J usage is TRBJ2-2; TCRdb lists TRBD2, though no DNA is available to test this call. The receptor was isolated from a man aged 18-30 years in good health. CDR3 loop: CASSLVGSKATNTGELFF.